This T cell receptor (beta chain) was recovered during a study of patients and donors after allogeneic stem cell transplantation. TCRdb reanalysed the RT-PCR reads using MiXCR and keeps one entry per CDR3 protein. This sample has 160,000 or so distinct CDR3 sequences; approximately 24% occur once, and the top ten carry roughly 26%. Germline V gene data show CDR1 as MNHEY and CDR2 as SMNVEV (reference sequence). CDR3 length equals 16 residues. Deletions cut 4 bases from V and 0 bases from J, with 15 bases between. This clonotype was seen more than once but under ten times. This chain uses TRBV27 with TRBJ1-1; no clear D. The receptor was derived from a human donor who was either an allogeneic HSCT recipient or a stem cell or donor lymphocyte infusion donor (not recorded which). It is not recorded whose cells these are; they may come from a transplant donor. The sequenced material came from blood, either unsorted or a sorted T cell fraction (not recorded which). CDR3 sequence (DNA): TGTGCCAGCAGTTCGGTGGCATCTCTCTTGAACACTGAAGCTTTCTTT. This translates into CASSSVASLLNTEAFF.